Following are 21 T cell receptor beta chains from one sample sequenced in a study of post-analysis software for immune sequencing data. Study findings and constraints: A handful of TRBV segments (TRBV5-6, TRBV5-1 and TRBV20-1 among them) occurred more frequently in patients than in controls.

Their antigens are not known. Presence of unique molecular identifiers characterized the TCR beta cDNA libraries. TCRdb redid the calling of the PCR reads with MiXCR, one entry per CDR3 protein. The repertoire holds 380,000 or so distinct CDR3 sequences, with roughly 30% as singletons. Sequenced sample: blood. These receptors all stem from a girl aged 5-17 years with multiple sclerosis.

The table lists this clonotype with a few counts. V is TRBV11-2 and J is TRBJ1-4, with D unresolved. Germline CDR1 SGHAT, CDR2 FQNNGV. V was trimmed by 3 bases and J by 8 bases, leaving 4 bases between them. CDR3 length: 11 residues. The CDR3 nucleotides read TGTGCCAGCAGCTTGTCCGAAAAACTGTTTTTT. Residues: CASSLSEKLFF.

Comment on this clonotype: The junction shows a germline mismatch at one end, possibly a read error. DNA for the CDR3: TGCAGAGCTAGAGATCAGAATGAAAAACTGTTTTTT. Its protein product is CRARDQNEKLFF. The V call is TRBV20-1, the J call TRBJ1-4; D is uncertain. CDR3 size: 12 residues. CDR1 and CDR2 from the germline V gene are DFQATT and SNEGSKA (reference sequence).

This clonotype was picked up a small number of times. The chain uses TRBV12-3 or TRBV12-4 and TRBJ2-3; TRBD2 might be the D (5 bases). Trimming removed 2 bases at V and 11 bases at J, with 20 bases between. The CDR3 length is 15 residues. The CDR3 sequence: CASSLYILDFGWQYF. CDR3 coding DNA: TGTGCCAGCAGTTTATACATACTGGACTTCGGGTGGCAGTATTTT.

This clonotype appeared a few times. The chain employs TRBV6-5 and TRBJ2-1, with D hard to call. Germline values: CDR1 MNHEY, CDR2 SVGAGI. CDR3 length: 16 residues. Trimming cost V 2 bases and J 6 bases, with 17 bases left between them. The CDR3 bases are TGTGCCAGCAGTTACAGTGGCAGGCGAACTATCAATGAGCAGTTCTTC. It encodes CASSYSGRRTINEQFF.

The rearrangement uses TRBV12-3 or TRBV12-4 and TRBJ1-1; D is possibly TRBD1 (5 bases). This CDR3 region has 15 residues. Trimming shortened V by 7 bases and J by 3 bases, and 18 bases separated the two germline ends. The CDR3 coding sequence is TGTGCCAGCACCCAATCTGCAGGGAGAGACACTGAAGCTTTCTTT. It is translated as CASTQSAGRDTEAFF.

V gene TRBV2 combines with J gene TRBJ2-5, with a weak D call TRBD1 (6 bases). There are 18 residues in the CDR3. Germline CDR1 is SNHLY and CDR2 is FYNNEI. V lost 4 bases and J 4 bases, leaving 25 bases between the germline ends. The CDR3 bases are TGTGCCAGCAGTGTTGGGGGCCCAGGCCTTGGGTTTGGAGAGACCCAGTACTTC. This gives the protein CASSVGGPGLGFGETQYF.

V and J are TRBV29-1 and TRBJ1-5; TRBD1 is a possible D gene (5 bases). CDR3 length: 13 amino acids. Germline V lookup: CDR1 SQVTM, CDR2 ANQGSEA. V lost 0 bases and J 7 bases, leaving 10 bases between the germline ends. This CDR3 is CSVEENRGQPQHF. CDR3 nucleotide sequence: TGCAGCGTTGAAGAAAATCGGGGGCAGCCCCAGCATTTT.

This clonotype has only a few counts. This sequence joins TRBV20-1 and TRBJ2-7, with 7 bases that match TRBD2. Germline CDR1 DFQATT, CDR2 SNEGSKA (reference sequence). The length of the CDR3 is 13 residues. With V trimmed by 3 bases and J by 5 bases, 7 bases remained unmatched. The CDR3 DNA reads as TGCAGTGCTAGCCCCGCGGGGGAAGACGAGCAGTACTTC. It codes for CSASPAGEDEQYF.

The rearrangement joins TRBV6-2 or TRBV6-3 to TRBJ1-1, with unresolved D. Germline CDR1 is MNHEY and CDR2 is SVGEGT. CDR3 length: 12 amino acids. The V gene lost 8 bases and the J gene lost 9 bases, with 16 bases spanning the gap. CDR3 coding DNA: TGTGCCAGCGGAACGGTGTCGACCCAAGCTTTCTTT. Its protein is CASGTVSTQAFF.

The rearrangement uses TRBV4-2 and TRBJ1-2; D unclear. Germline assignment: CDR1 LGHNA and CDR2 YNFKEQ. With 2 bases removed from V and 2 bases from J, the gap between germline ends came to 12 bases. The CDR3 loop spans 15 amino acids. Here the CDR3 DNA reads TGTGCCAGCAGCCAAACTGGTAGGGAGAACTATGGCTACACCTTC. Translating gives CASSQTGRENYGYTF.

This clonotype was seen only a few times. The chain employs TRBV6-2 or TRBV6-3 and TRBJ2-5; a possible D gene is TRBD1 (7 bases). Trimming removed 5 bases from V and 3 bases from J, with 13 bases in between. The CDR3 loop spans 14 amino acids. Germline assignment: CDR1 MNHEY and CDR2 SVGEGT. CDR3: CASSQGGVEETQYF. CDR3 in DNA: TGTGCCAGCAGTCAGGGGGGCGTCGAAGAGACCCAGTACTTC.

Here the CDR3 reads CASSSLQGLSSYNEQFF. The CDR3 DNA sequence: TGTGCCAGCAGCTCCCTACAGGGTCTGAGCTCCTACAATGAGCAGTTCTTC. The chain combines TRBV5-6 with TRBJ2-1; D possibly corresponds to TRBD1 (6 bases). This CDR3 has 17 residues. V was pared by 3 bases and J by 0 bases, with 16 bases between. Per germline, CDR1 SGHDT and CDR2 YYEEEE. Supplemented by reference TRBV5-6 and TRBJ2-1, the full variable domain reads DAGVTQSPTHLIKTRGQQVTLRCSPKSGHDTVSWYQQALGQGPQFIFQYYEEEERQRGNFPDRFSGHQFPNYSSELNVNALLLGDSALYLCASSSLQGLSSYNEQFFGPGTRLTVL.

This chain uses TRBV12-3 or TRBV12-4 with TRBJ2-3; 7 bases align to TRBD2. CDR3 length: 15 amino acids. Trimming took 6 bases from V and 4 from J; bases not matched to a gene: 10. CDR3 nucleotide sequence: TGTGCCAGCAGCCCGGGGGGTTCCCAAGCAGATACGCAGTATTTT. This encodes CASSPGGSQADTQYF.

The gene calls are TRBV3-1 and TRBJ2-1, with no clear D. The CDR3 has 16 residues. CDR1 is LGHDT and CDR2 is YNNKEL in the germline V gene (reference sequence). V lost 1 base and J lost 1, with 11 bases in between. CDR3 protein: CASSQGRPKSYNEQFF. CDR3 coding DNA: TGTGCCAGCAGCCAAGGACGACCGAAATCCTACAATGAGCAGTTCTTC.

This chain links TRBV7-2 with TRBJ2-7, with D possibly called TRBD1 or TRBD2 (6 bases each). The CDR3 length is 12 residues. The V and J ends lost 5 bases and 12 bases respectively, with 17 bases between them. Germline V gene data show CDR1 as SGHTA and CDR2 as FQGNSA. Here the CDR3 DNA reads TGTGCCAGCAGCCCGGAGGGACATAACCCGTACTTC. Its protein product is CASSPEGHNPYF.

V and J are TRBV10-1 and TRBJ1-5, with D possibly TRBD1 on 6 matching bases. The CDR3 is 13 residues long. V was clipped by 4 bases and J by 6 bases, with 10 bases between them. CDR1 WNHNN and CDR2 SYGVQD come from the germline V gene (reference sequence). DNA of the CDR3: TGCGCCAGCAGTGGGGAAGGGGGTCAGCCCCAGCATTTT. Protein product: CASSGEGGQPQHF.

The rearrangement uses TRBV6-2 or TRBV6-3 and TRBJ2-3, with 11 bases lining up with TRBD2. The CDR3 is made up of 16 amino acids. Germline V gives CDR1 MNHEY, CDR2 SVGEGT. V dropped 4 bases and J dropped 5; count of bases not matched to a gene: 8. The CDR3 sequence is CASSSALAGDLDTQYF. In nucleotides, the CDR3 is TGTGCCAGCAGTTCCGCACTAGCGGGGGACCTAGATACGCAGTATTTT.

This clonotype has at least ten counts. The CDR3 loop is CASSPPGLAGVNTQYF. CDR3 in DNA: TGTGCCAGCAGTCCACCGGGACTAGCGGGGGTTAATACGCAGTATTTT. The chain uses TRBV12-3 or TRBV12-4 and TRBJ2-3; 14 bases fit TRBD2. With 5 bases clipped from V and 7 bases from J, the junction kept 8 bases outside the gene matches. The CDR3 spans 16 residues.

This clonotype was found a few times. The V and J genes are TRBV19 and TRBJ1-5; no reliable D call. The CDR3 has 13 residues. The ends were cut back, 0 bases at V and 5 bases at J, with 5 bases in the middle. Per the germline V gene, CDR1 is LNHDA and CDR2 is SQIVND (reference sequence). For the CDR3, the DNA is TGTGCCAGTAGTATAGAAGGCGATCAGCCCCAGCATTTT. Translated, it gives CASSIEGDQPQHF. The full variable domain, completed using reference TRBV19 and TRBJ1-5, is DGGITQSPKYLFRKEGQNVTLSCEQNLNHDAMYWYRQDPGQGLRLIYYSQIVNDFQKGDIAEGYSVSREKKESFPLTVTSAQKNPTAFYLCASSIEGDQPQHFGDGTRLSIL.

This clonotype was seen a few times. The DNA for the CDR3 is TGTGCCAGCAGCGCCGAGACGGGGGTTGGCTACACCTTC. Its translation is CASSAETGVGYTF. This rearrangement joins TRBV14 to TRBJ1-2; tentatively, D is TRBD1 (5 bases). The CDR3 has 13 residues. Germline CDR1 is SGHDN and CDR2 is FVKESK. V was trimmed by 5 bases and J by 7 bases, leaving 14 bases between them.

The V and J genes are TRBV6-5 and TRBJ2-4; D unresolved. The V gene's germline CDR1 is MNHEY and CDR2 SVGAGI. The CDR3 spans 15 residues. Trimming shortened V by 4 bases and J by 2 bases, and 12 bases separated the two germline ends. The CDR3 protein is CASSSPGSSKNIQYF. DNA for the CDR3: TGTGCCAGCAGTTCCCCCGGCAGTTCCAAAAACATTCAGTACTTC.